The entry below describes one T cell receptor beta chain. Sequenced by immunoSEQ multiplex PCR; TCRdb stores in-frame clones only, minus some. The profile shows over 350,000 clones, roughly 94% of them singletons. The data were taken from a study of shared T cell receptors in the human thymus. V lost 5 bases to trimming and J lost 0 bases; unmatched junction nucleotides: 12. Germline CDR1 is SGHTA and CDR2 is FQGNSA. This CDR3 is built from 18 residues. Sample: thymocytes. The chain carries TRBV7-2 and TRBJ2-3, with 9 nucleotides matching TRBD2. The sequence derives from a human donor. CDR3 nucleotide sequence: TGTGCCAGCAGCCTATTAGCGGGAGACCCCCTTAGCACAGATACGCAGTATTTT. Its protein product is CASSLLAGDPLSTDTQYF.